These T cell receptor beta chains were read from a single sample in a study of OX40 agonist ivuxolimab in advanced cancers. Measured with immunoSEQ multiplex PCR; TCRdb has only the in-frame clones, and not every one. The sample has some 20,000 clones, around 83% seen once; the top ten hold roughly an eighth. Sequenced here: CD4+ or CD8+ T cells sorted from blood, sampled in a trial of the OX40 agonist ivuxolimab. These receptors were taken from an adult with an advanced solid tumor such as melanoma, head and neck, liver or kidney cancer. Both conserved end residues are part of each CDR3. The order of the fields is V gene, D gene, J gene, CDR3 length, clone size, CDR3 DNA, CDR3 protein. D genes are given only for firm matches. A clone size is listed for some rows: how often the clone was seen (once, few, many), or a class if it is expanded.

TRBV6-5	-	TRBJ2-7	12	-	TGTGCCAGCAGCACAGGATCCTACGAGCAGTACTTC	CASSTGSYEQYF
TRBV28	-	TRBJ2-3	20	-	TGTGCCAGCAGTACACGACTAGTTAGCGGAGCCTCATCTAGCACAGATACGCAGTATTTT	CASSTRLVSGASSSTDTQYF
TRBV4-1	TRBD1	TRBJ2-1	13	-	TGCGCCAGCAGTAAGACAGGGAACAATGAGCAGTTCTTC	CASSKTGNNEQFF
TRBV10-3	-	TRBJ1-2	11	-	TGTGCCATCAGTGGGGGGAATGGCTACACCTTC	CAISGGNGYTF
TRBV14	-	TRBJ2-7	16	-	TGTGCCAGCAGCCAAGAGGACAGCTTCTTCTCCTACGAGCAGTACTTC	CASSQEDSFFSYEQYF
TRBV7-9	-	TRBJ1-1	11	once	TGTGCCAGCAGCTTAGAAACTGAAGCTTTCTTT	CASSLETEAFF
TRBV27	TRBD2	TRBJ2-1	14	-	TGTGCCAGCACCATTAGCGGGTCCTACAATGAGCAGTTCTTC	CASTISGSYNEQFF
TRBV6-5	-	TRBJ2-5	13	-	TGTGCCAGCAGTTACAACCTGTGGGAGACCCAGTACTTC	CASSYNLWETQYF
TRBV6-5	-	TRBJ1-5	14	-	TGTGCCAGCAGTCCAGGGGTATTCAGTCAGCCCCAGCATTTT	CASSPGVFSQPQHF
TRBV13	-	TRBJ2-7	14	-	TGTGCCAGCAGCTACTACGGAGCATCCTACGAGCAGTACTTC	CASSYYGASYEQYF
TRBV5-4	-	TRBJ2-5	15	few	TGTGCCAGCAGCTTGGTGGGAGGGGGGCAAGAGACCCAGTACTTC	CASSLVGGGQETQYF
TRBV11-2	-	TRBJ1-5	16	-	TGTGCCAGCAGCTTAGATACGGGGCTGGGCAATCAGCCCCAGCATTTT	CASSLDTGLGNQPQHF
TRBV7-6	TRBD1	TRBJ1-3	15	-	TGTGCCAGCAGCCTATGGACAGGGACGGGAAACACCATATATTTT	CASSLWTGTGNTIYF
TRBV5-4	TRBD1	TRBJ2-5	14	-	TGTGCCAGCAGCTTGGGGACAGGGGGCGAGACCCAGTACTTC	CASSLGTGGETQYF
TRBV4-3	-	TRBJ1-2	17	-	TGCGCCAGCAGCCAGAGCCCCACTGGGACGGCGGGATATGGCTACACCTTC	CASSQSPTGTAGYGYTF
TRBV21-1	-	TRBJ2-7	15	-	TGTGCCAGCAGCAAGTTAGGCCGGGACGGCTACGAGCAGTACTTC	CASSKLGRDGYEQYF
TRBV27	-	TRBJ2-1	15	-	TGTGCCAGCTACACTCGGGACAAACCGTACAATGAGCAGTTCTTC	CASYTRDKPYNEQFF
TRBV4-1	-	TRBJ1-1	14	-	TGCGCCAGCAGCCCGACGAGGCTGAACACTGAAGCTTTCTTT	CASSPTRLNTEAFF
TRBV5-1	TRBD2	TRBJ2-7	12	once	TGCGCCAGCGGATCTAGCGGCTACGAGCAGTACTTC	CASGSSGYEQYF
TRBV15	-	TRBJ2-2	13	-	TGTGCCACCAGCAGAGATCGTAGAGGGGCACTCGGTTTT	CATSRDRRGALGF
TRBV19	-	TRBJ2-7	13	-	TGTGCCAGTGCCAGCGGGCCCTACTACGAGCAGTACTTC	CASASGPYYEQYF
TRBV5-6	-	TRBJ1-1	15	-	TGTGCCAGCAGCTTAGGACTAGGGGGGAACACTGAAGCTTTCTTT	CASSLGLGGNTEAFF
TRBV7-9	-	TRBJ2-1	15	medium-sized	TGTGCCAGCAGCTTAGTGGTAGCGCCCTACAATGAGCAGTTCTTC	CASSLVVAPYNEQFF
TRBV6-5	-	TRBJ2-1	14	-	TGTGCCAGCAGTTACGGCTCCGAGGCAAATGAGCAGTTCTTC	CASSYGSEANEQFF
TRBV7-9	TRBD1	TRBJ2-7	15	few	TGTGCCAGCAGCTTAAGACAGGGGACCTCCTACGAGCAGTACTTC	CASSLRQGTSYEQYF
TRBV28	-	TRBJ2-3	14	-	TGTGCCAGCAGCCGCATGGGATGGTCAGATACGCAGTATTTT	CASSRMGWSDTQYF
TRBV4-2	-	TRBJ1-1	12	-	TGTGCCAGCAGGGGGGGGAACACTGAAGCTTTCTTT	CASRGGNTEAFF
TRBV5-1	TRBD1	TRBJ1-1	15	-	TGCGCCAGCAGATCAGGGACAGGGGGGAACACTGAAGCTTTCTTT	CASRSGTGGNTEAFF
TRBV5-3	-	TRBJ1-2	15	few	TGTGCCAGAAGACTCCACGCGACATTGGGGTATGGCTACACCTTC	CARRLHATLGYGYTF
TRBV5-4	-	TRBJ2-5	13	-	TGTGCCAGCAGCTACAGTGTCTCCGAGACCCAGTACTTC	CASSYSVSETQYF
TRBV7-8	TRBD1	TRBJ2-7	15	-	TGTGCCAGCAGCTTAGACAGGGGCGCGGTTTACGAGCAGTACTTC	CASSLDRGAVYEQYF
TRBV28	-	TRBJ1-1	13	few	TGTGCCAGTCGGACAGCAATGAACACTGAAGCTTTCTTT	CASRTAMNTEAFF
TRBV29-1	-	TRBJ2-1	14	-	TGCAGCGTACTCGACAGGTGGGACTACAATGAGCAGTTCTTC	CSVLDRWDYNEQFF
TRBV5-8	-	TRBJ1-1	12	-	TGTGCCAGCAGCTTACGGGGGCCTGGAGCTTTCTTT	CASSLRGPGAFF
TRBV21-1	-	TRBJ1-4	15	-	TGTGCCAGCAGCAAAGTCCGAAGAGGAAATGAAAAACTGTTTTTT	CASSKVRRGNEKLFF
TRBV28	-	TRBJ2-3	14	-	TGTGCCAGCAGTTTGGGGGGGCGCACAGATACGCAGTATTTT	CASSLGGRTDTQYF
TRBV27	TRBD2	TRBJ2-1	13	-	TGTGCCAGCAGTGCGGGAGGGAACAATGAGCAGTTCTTC	CASSAGGNNEQFF
TRBV6-6	-	TRBJ2-2	14	-	TGTGCCAGCACCCCGGACAGAGTCACCGGGGAGCTGTTTTTT	CASTPDRVTGELFF
TRBV2	TRBD1	TRBJ1-1	13	-	TGTGCCAGCAGTGTAAACAGGGGGACTGAAGCTTTCTTT	CASSVNRGTEAFF
TRBV7-9	-	TRBJ2-1	13	once	TGTGCCACCTCTGACACGGGTTTCAATGAGCAGTTCTTC	CATSDTGFNEQFF
TRBV6-4	-	TRBJ2-3	14	-	TGTGCCAGCAGTGAAAGGACTAGCACAGATACGCAGTATTTT	CASSERTSTDTQYF
TRBV4-3	TRBD1	TRBJ2-1	15	-	TGCGCCAGCAGCGGAAGACAGGGCTCCTACAATGAGCAGTTCTTC	CASSGRQGSYNEQFF